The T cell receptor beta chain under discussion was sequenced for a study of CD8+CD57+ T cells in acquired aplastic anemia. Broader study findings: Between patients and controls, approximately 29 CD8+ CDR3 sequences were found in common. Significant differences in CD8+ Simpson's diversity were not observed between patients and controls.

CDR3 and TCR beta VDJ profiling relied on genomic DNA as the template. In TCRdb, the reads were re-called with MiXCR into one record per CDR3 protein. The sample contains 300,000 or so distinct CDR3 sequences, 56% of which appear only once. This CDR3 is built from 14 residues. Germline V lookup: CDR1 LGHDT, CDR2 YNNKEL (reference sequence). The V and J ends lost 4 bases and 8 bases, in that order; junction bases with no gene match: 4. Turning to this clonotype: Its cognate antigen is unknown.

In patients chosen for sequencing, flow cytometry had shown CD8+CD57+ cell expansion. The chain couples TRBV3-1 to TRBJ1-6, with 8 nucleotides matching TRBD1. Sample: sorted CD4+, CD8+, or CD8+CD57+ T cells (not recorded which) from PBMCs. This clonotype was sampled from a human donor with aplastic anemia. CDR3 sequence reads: CASSPGQVDSPLHF. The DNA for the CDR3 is TGTGCCAGCAGCCCGGGACAGGTGGATTCACCCCTCCACTTT.